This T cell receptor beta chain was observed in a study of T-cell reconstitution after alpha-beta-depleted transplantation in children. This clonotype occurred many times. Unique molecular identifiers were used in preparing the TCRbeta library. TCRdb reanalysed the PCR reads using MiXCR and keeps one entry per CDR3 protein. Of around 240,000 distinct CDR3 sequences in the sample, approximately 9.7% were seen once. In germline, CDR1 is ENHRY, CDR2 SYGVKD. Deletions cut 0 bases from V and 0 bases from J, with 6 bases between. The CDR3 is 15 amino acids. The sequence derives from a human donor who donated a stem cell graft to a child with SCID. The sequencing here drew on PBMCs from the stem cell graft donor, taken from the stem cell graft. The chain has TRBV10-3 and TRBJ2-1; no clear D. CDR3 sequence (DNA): TGTGCCATCAGTGAGTCGATTGGCTCCTACAATGAGCAGTTCTTC. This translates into CAISESIGSYNEQFF.